This T cell receptor (beta chain) was found in a study of CD8 T cells in Susac syndrome. Reverse transcription of roughly 0.45 to 1 ug RNA used random hexamers. Amplification of TCR beta CDR3 by immunoSEQ multiplex PCR spanned 54 Vbeta and 13 Jbeta. MiXCR, run by TCRdb on the immunoSEQ multiplex PCR reads, gives a single entry per CDR3 protein. Among 100,000 to 150,000 distinct CDR3 sequences, approximately 93% were seen once, and the ten largest hold roughly 0.3%. V gave up 0 bases and J gave up 6 bases, with 11 bases separating them. The CDR3 is made up of 15 amino acids. Comments on this clonotype: Its antigen is unidentified.

Findings and caveats of the study: In its TCR sequencing and HLA analysis, the study acknowledged that the number of individuals was relatively small.

This sequence was found in a human donor with multiple sclerosis. The chain carries TRBV23-1 and TRBJ2-2; D may match TRBD1 or TRBD2 (5 bases each). TRBV23-1 is an ORF, and what it does is uncertain. The sample was CD8+ T cells from PBMCs. CDR3 in amino acids: CASSQSAEGPGELFF. For the CDR3, the DNA is TGCGCCAGCAGTCAATCGGCCGAGGGACCCGGGGAGCTGTTTTTT.